Presented here are 21 T cell receptor beta chains from one specimen sequenced in a study of T-cell memory formation after mild COVID-19. TCRdb called the 5' RACE reads again in MiXCR, with one record for every CDR3 protein. Seen here are nearly 350,000 distinct CDR3 sequences, under 15% observed once, and the top ten hold about 21%. The specimen was PBMCs or a T cell subset sorted from them (not recorded which). These receptors were collected from a man aged 18 to 35 who had mild COVID-19 (a few samples of this study predate the infection). Cell type and time point are not known.

This clonotype was seen more than once but under ten times. The chain uses TRBV18 and TRBJ1-2, with unresolved D. The V gene lost 6 bases and the J gene lost 8 bases, with 13 bases spanning the gap. The CDR3 contains 12 residues. CDR1 is KGHSH and CDR2 is LQKENI in the germline V gene. The CDR3 reads CASSGNQPGYTF. DNA of the CDR3: TGTGCCAGCTCCGGGAACCAACCGGGCTACACCTTC. Full variable domain (missing parts from reference TRBV18 and TRBJ1-2): NAGVMQNPRHLVRRRGQEARLRCSPMKGHSHVYWYRQLPEEGLKFMVYLQKENIIDESGMPKERFSAEFPKEGPSILRIQQVVRGDSAAYFCASSGNQPGYTFGSGTRLTVV.

In DNA form, the CDR3 reads TGTGCCAGCAGTTTTAGCGGGGGGGCCCGGGAGCAGTACGTC. Translated, it gives CASSFSGGAREQYV. The chain has TRBV6-2 or TRBV6-3 and TRBJ2-7; TRBD2 agrees at 11 bases. Germline V CDR1 and CDR2: MNHEY, SVGEGT. J lost 7 bases, V lost 4 bases, and 6 bases had no gene match. The CDR3 runs 14 residues.

This chain uses TRBV10-2 with TRBJ2-7; D gene ambiguous. Germline CDR1 WSHSY, CDR2 SAAADI. This CDR3 contains 14 residues. Deletions cut 4 bases from V and 5 bases from J, with 15 bases between. The CDR3 DNA sequence: TGCGCCAGCAGTGGGACCGACATTTGGGACGAGCAGTACGTC. Translating it yields CASSGTDIWDEQYV.

This clonotype occurred a few times. The rearrangement joins TRBV7-2 to TRBJ1-4, with D uncertain. The V gene lost 2 bases and the J gene lost 3 bases, with 4 bases spanning the gap. The CDR3 loop spans 13 amino acids. The germline CDR1 and CDR2 sequences are SGHTA and FQGNSA. The CDR3 DNA is TGTGCCAGCAGCTTATCCGCTAATGAAAAACTGTTTTTT. Translation gives CASSLSANEKLFF.

The chain joins TRBV12-3 or TRBV12-4 to TRBJ2-6; 8 nucleotides agree with TRBD1. V was pared by 7 bases and J by 3 bases, with 8 bases of the junction left unmatched. The CDR3 is made up of 16 amino acids. The CDR3 reads CASTQDRARGANVLTF. CDR3 nucleotides: TGTGCCAGCACCCAGGACAGGGCCCGTGGGGCCAACGTCCTGACTTTC.

The genes are TRBV7-3 and TRBJ2-3, with D possibly matching TRBD2 (6 bases). V was clipped by 5 bases and J by 0 bases, with 12 bases between them. Germline V gene lookup returns CDR1 SGHTA and CDR2 FQGTGA. CDR3 length equals 15 residues. CDR3 residues: CASSPGRGSTDTQYF. The CDR3 DNA is TGTGCCAGCAGCCCCGGACGGGGGAGCACAGATACGCAGTATTTT.

The chain joins TRBV25-1 to TRBJ1-1, with TRBD1 matching 7 bases. CDR1 and CDR2 (germline): MGHDK, SYGVNS. J gave up 0 bases and V 4 bases, and 2 bases lay outside the gene matches. This CDR3 spans 14 amino acids. The CDR3 nucleotides read TGTGCCAGCAGTGGCGACAGGGTGAACACTGAAGCTTTCTTT. As protein: CASSGDRVNTEAFF. The full variable domain, in which reference TRBV25-1 and TRBJ1-1 provide the parts outside the CDR3, is EADIYQTPRYLVIGTGKKITLECSQTMGHDKMYWYQQDPGMELHLIHYSYGVNSTEKGDLSSESTVSRIRTEHFPLTLESARPSHTSQYLCASSGDRVNTEAFFGQGTRLTVV.

There are many counts of this clonotype. The chain is built from TRBV5-1 and TRBJ2-5; D unclear. Germline lookup yields CDR1 SGHRS and CDR2 YFSETQ. This CDR3 comprises 12 residues. The V end lost 4 bases, the J end lost 5 bases, and 9 bases lay between the germline ends. The CDR3, as DNA: TGCGCCAGCAGCCCCCTGGGGGAGACCCAGTACTTC. Translating gives CASSPLGETQYF.

CDR3 DNA: TGCAGTCTCGATCCCGGGGACCGTGGACAGCCCCAGCATTTT. Protein sequence: CSLDPGDRGQPQHF. This sequence joins TRBV20-1 and TRBJ1-5, with D possibly being TRBD1 (5 bases). CDR1 is DFQATT and CDR2 is SNEGSKA in the germline V gene (reference sequence). V was trimmed by 8 bases and J by 7 bases, leaving 21 bases between them. The CDR3 extends over 14 amino acids.

This clonotype was picked up a small number of times. This chain uses TRBV18 with TRBJ2-3, with 8 bases matching TRBD1. Germline CDR1 KGHSH, CDR2 LQKENI. The CDR3 spans 16 residues. The ends lost 1 base at V and 6 bases at J; junction bases unmatched: 9. CDR3 amino acids: CASSPLTGGMADTQYF. CDR3 bases: TGTGCCAGCTCACCACTCACAGGGGGAATGGCGGATACGCAGTATTTT.

The V call is TRBV5-1, the J call TRBJ1-2; D is ambiguous. The CDR3 loop spans 14 amino acids. Germline-derived CDR1 and CDR2 are SGHRS and YFSETQ. V was clipped by 0 bases and J by 4 bases, with 10 bases between them. CDR3 coding DNA: TGCGCCAGCAGCTTGGACACGGCGGGCTATGGCTACACCTTC. Translating it yields CASSLDTAGYGYTF.

The chain carries TRBV6-6 and TRBJ1-6; 7 bases fit TRBD1. The V gene's germline CDR1 is MNHNY and CDR2 SVGAGI (reference sequence). The CDR3 contains 15 residues. Unmatched junction bases numbered 3, after V lost 2 bases and J lost 5 bases. The CDR3 loop is CASSYEGTDNSPLHF. The CDR3 region has the DNA TGTGCCAGCAGTTACGAAGGGACAGATAATTCACCCCTCCACTTT.

This clonotype appeared once. A much larger clonotype is one base distant, so this may be a read error. The chain recombines TRBV7-3 with TRBJ2-2, with D possibly matching TRBD2 (5 bases). The CDR3 has 12 amino acids. Looked up from germline, CDR1 is SGHTA and CDR2 is FQGTGA. Trimming cost V 4 bases and J 6 bases, with 6 bases left between them. CDR3 bases: TGTGCCAGCAGCTCTAGCCCCGGGGAGCTGTTTTTT. Translated, it gives CASSSSPGELFF.

The chain recombines TRBV7-2 with TRBJ2-7; possible D gene TRBD1, 6 bases. The CDR3 has 14 residues. V dropped 0 bases and J dropped 3 bases, with 9 bases sitting between them. Germline CDR1 and CDR2: SGHTA and FQGNSA. The CDR3 loop is CASSLATGIYEQYF. Here the CDR3 DNA reads TGTGCCAGCAGCTTAGCGACAGGAATCTACGAGCAGTACTTC.

The genes are TRBV7-2 and TRBJ1-2; the D is unclear. Trimming took off 1 base at V and 6 bases at J, with 6 bases between the two ends. Germline CDR1 and CDR2: SGHTA and FQGNSA. CDR3 size: 12 residues. This chain's CDR3 is CASSLVRNGYTF. The CDR3, as DNA: TGTGCCAGCAGCTTAGTGCGGAATGGCTACACCTTC.

This chain connects TRBV5-5 to TRBJ1-2; 9 bases fit TRBD1. The CDR3 is 14 residues long. Per germline, CDR1 SGHKS and CDR2 YYEKEE (reference sequence). V lost 7 bases, J lost 2 bases, and 6 bases stayed unmatched. CDR3 loop: CASAPGQGNYGYTF. DNA for the CDR3: TGTGCCAGCGCCCCCGGACAGGGGAACTATGGCTACACCTTC.

This clonotype was recorded a few times. The V and J genes are TRBV4-3 and TRBJ2-1; 10 nucleotides match TRBD1. CDR1 and CDR2 (germline): LGHNA, YSLEER. V lost 5 bases, J lost 9 bases, and 7 bases stayed unmatched. The CDR3 is made up of 14 amino acids. The chain's CDR3 is CASSSRDRGSEQFF. CDR3 bases: TGCGCCAGCAGCTCCCGGGACAGGGGCAGTGAGCAGTTCTTC.

This chain links TRBV7-2 with TRBJ2-7, with D possibly TRBD1 on 6 matching bases. The CDR3 is 13 residues long. Germline V gene sequence: CDR1 SGHTA, CDR2 FQGNSA. Trimming removed 3 bases from V and 5 bases from J, with 11 bases in between. CDR3 residues: CASSFRGVDEQYV. The CDR3 DNA is TGTGCCAGCAGCTTCAGGGGAGTCGACGAGCAGTACGTC.

This clonotype was counted many times. This chain links TRBV5-5 with TRBJ2-7; the match to TRBD2 covers 7 bases. The CDR3 extends over 12 amino acids. The germline gives CDR1 SGHKS, CDR2 YYEKEE (reference sequence). CDR3 sequence (DNA): TGTGCCAGCAGTTTGGGGGGGTACGAGCAGTACGTC. It encodes CASSLGGYEQYV.

This chain connects TRBV3-1 to TRBJ2-2; D gene ambiguous. CDR1 is LGHDT and CDR2 is YNNKEL in the germline V gene (reference sequence). Trimming removed 4 bases from V and 4 bases from J, with 7 bases in between. The CDR3 has 13 residues. CDR3 sequence: CASSRRATGELFF. CDR3 in DNA: TGTGCCAGCAGCCGCCGGGCCACCGGGGAGCTGTTTTTT.

The sample holds a few counts of this clonotype. The chain carries TRBV4-1 and TRBJ1-1, with D maybe TRBD1 (5 bases). The V end lost 0 bases, the J end lost 4 bases, and 12 bases lay between the germline ends. The germline V gene encodes CDR1 MGHRA and CDR2 YSYEKL. The CDR3 loop spans 15 amino acids. The CDR3 region is CASSQDEGMGTEAFF. CDR3 nucleotides: TGCGCCAGCAGCCAAGACGAGGGGATGGGCACTGAAGCTTTCTTT.